The clone carrying this T cell receptor beta chain was observed once. These data come from a study of T cell changes during pregnancy in multiple sclerosis. TCRdb's copy holds only in-frame clones and misses some; the assay was immunoSEQ multiplex PCR. The table lists 45,000 to 50,000 clones, around 94% of them singletons. Trimming removed 0 bases at V and 4 bases at J, with 7 bases between. CDR3 length: 13 amino acids. Germline lookup yields CDR1 SGHRS and CDR2 YFSETQ. The chain joins TRBV5-1 to TRBJ1-1; unclear D gene. The sample was CD8+ T cells from peripheral blood mononuclear cells, taken before pregnancy. The source of this sequence is a female donor with multiple sclerosis, enrolled in a pregnancy study. CDR3 DNA sequence: TGCGCCAGCAGCTTGGTGTTGGCCACTGAAGCTTTCTTT. As protein: CASSLVLATEAFF.